This T cell receptor beta chain was captured in a study of PD-1 blockade in classical Hodgkin lymphoma. Each patient experienced a relapse that followed autologous stem cell transplantation, and brentuximab vedotin exposure varied. Out of thawed PBMCs, magnetic negative selection purified CD4+ T cells. Trimming removed 3 bases at V and 2 bases at J, with 32 bases between. CDR1 MGHRA and CDR2 YSYEKL come from the germline V gene. The CDR3 runs 22 residues. Clones were read by immunoSEQ multiplex PCR, and TCRdb kept only the in-frame ones, dropping some. The table records 2,500 to 3,000 clones, 80% to 90% of them present only once. About this clone: Its antigen is as yet unknown.

Findings of the study overall: Healthy donors reportedly exceeded newly diagnosed patients in baseline TCR diversity. The study found that TCR diversity rose significantly by C4D1 in CD4+ but not CD8+ cells.

The sequence was collected from a human donor with classical Hodgkin lymphoma. This specimen consisted of CD4+ T cells from blood, obtained at baseline. V and J are TRBV4-1 and TRBJ2-4, with D possibly called TRBD1 or TRBD2 (5 bases each). The CDR3 reads CASSHLPPVWDGLSGSKNIQYF. CDR3 bases: TGCGCCAGCAGCCACCTACCCCCGGTTTGGGACGGCCTGTCCGGATCCAAAAACATTCAGTACTTC.